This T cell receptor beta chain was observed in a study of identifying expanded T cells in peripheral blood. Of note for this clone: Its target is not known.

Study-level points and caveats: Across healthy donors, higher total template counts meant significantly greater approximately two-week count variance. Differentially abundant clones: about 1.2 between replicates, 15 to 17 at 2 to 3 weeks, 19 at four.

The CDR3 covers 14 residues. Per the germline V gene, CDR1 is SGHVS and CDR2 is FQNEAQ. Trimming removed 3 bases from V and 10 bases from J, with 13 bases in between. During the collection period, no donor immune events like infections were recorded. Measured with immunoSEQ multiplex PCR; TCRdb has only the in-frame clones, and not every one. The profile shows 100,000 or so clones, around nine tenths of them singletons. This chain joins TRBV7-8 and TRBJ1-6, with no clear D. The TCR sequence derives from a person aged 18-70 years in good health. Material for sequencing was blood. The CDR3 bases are TGTGCCAGCAGCTTTGGGCCCCGGCAGTCACCCCTCCACTTT. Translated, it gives CASSFGPRQSPLHF. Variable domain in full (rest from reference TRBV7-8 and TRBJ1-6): GAGVSQSPRYKVAKRGQDVALRCDPISGHVSLFWYQQALGQGPEFLTYFQNEAQLDKSGLPSDRFFAERPEGSVSTLKIQRTQQEDSAVYLCASSFGPRQSPLHFGNGTRLTVT.